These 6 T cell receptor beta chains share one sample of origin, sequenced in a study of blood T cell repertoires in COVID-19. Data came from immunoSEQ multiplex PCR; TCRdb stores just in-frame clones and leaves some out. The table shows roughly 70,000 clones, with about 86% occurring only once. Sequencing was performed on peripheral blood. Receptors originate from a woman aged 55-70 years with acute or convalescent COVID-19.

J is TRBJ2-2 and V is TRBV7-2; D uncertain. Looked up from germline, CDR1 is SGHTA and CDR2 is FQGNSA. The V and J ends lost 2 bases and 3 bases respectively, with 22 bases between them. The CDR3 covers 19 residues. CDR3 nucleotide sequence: TGTGCCAGCAGCTTATTCTTAGTTGAGGCCAGAACATACACCGGGGAGCTGTTTTTT. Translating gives CASSLFLVEARTYTGELFF.

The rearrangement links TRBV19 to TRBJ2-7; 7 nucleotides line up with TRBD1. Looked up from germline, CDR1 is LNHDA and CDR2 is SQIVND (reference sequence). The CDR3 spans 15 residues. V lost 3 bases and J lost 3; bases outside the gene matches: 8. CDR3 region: CASSIRVQGDYEQYF. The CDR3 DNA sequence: TGTGCCAGTAGTATCAGGGTTCAGGGGGACTACGAGCAGTACTTC.

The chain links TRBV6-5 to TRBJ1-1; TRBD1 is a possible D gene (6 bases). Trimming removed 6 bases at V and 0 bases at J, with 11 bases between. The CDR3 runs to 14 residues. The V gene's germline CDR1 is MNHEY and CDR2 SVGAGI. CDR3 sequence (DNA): TGTGCCAGCAGGGGATGGACAGTGAACACTGAAGCTTTCTTT. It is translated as CASRGWTVNTEAFF.

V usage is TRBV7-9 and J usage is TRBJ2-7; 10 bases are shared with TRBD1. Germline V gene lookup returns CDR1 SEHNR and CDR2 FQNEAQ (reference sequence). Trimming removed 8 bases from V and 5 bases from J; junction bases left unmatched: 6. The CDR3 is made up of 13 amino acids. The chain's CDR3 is CASGRDRGNEQYF. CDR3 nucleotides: TGTGCCAGCGGACGGGACAGGGGAAACGAGCAGTACTTC.

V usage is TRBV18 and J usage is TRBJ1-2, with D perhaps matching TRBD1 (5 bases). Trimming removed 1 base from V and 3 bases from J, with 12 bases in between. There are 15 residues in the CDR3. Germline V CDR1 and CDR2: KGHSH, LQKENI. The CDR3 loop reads CASSPQSGGDYGYTF. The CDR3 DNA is TGTGCCAGCTCACCACAGTCGGGGGGGGACTATGGCTACACCTTC.

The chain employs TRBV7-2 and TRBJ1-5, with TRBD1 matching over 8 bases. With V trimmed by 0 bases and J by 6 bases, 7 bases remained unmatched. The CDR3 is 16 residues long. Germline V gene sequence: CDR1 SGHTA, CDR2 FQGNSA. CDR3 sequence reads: CASSLAQDRVGQPQHF. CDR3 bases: TGTGCCAGCAGCTTAGCGCAGGACAGGGTGGGTCAGCCCCAGCATTTT.